This TCR beta chain was observed in a study of radiation and T cells in renal cell carcinoma. Comment on this clone: No antigen is known for it.

Stated time point: blood 4 weeks post-SBRT, at nephrectomy. The treatment: 15 Gy SBRT to primary tumor, nephrectomy 4 weeks later. V shed 4 bases and J shed 1 base, with 13 bases lying between them. The germline CDR1 and CDR2 sequences are SGHNT and YYREEE (reference sequence). CDR3 length: 15 residues. Data came from immunoSEQ multiplex PCR; TCRdb stores just in-frame clones and leaves some out. Among 130,000 to 150,000 clones listed, 86% were seen once. Study observations and caveats: Top tumor clonotypes rose in blood 2 weeks post-radiation, then contracted.

This TCR came from a woman between 50 and 59 years old with renal cell carcinoma. Sequenced material: blood, taken from a patient whose treatment included radiotherapy and nephrectomy. This chain joins TRBV5-4 and TRBJ2-3; weak D call: TRBD1 (6 bases). CDR3 nucleotides: TGTGCCAGCAGCCCCCCAGGGGTCGGCACAGATACGCAGTATTTT. Amino acid sequence: CASSPPGVGTDTQYF. Variable domain in full (rest from reference TRBV5-4 and TRBJ2-3): ETGVTQSPTHLIKTRGQQVTLRCSSQSGHNTVSWYQQALGQGPQFIFQYYREEENGRGNFPPRFSGLQFPNYSSELNVNALELDDSALYLCASSPPGVGTDTQYFGPGTRLTVL.